This T cell receptor (beta chain) stems from a study of blood T cell repertoires in COVID-19. Study background: Acute and convalescent COVID-19 samples came from the United States, Italy and Spain. Sources were T cells, B-cell-depleted T cells, or PBMCs; the material itself was cDNA or gDNA.

Per the study methods: Researchers report that nucleated cell counts were estimated from reference gene primer amplification. This table comes from immunoSEQ multiplex PCR, and its TCRdb copy is limited to in-frame clones, with some not included. V, J and clone size are taken as reported in that table, and D and trimming were inferred from the DNA itself. The sample lists approximately 63,000 clones; 65% to 80% were seen once. The CDR3 runs to 17 residues. Germline CDR1 SEHNR, CDR2 FQNEAQ (reference sequence). The V gene end was trimmed by 6 bases and the J gene end by 2 bases; junction bases not matched to a gene: 14.

Sequencing was carried out using peripheral blood. V is TRBV7-9 and J is TRBJ2-5; 8 nucleotides align to TRBD1. The clonotype originates from a woman in her sixties or seventies with acute or convalescent COVID-19. Here the CDR3 DNA reads TGTGCCAGCAGAGCCACATTCGGGACAGGACTTCAAGAGACCCAGTACTTC. This gives the protein CASRATFGTGLQETQYF.